One and the same sample provided the 10 T cell receptor beta chains below, sequenced in a study of T cell responses to AZD1222 COVID-19 vaccine. Generated by immunoSEQ multiplex PCR, the TCRdb table keeps only in-frame clones and is missing some. Seen here are around 140,000 clones, 85% observed once, and the top ten hold about 7.9%. The sample here was peripheral blood, taken 28 days after the second dose of the MenACWY control vaccine. The receptors were gathered from an adult who received the MenACWY meningococcal vaccine as a control.

The rearrangement uses TRBV7-8 and TRBJ2-1; tentatively, D is TRBD2 (5 bases). V was clipped by 4 bases and J by 3 bases, with 16 bases between them. The germline V gene has CDR1 SGHVS and CDR2 FQNEAQ. The CDR3 spans 16 residues. In DNA form, the CDR3 reads TGTGCCAGCAGCTCCGAGGGCTCACTGGTCTACAATGAGCAGTTCTTC. This sequence encodes CASSSEGSLVYNEQFF.

V usage is TRBV6-2 or TRBV6-3 and J usage is TRBJ2-7, with TRBD1 as a possible D gene (5 bases). The CDR3 sequence is 13 residues long. Germline V lookup: CDR1 MNHEY, CDR2 SVGEGT. The V end lost 2 bases, the J end lost 1 base, and 6 bases lay between the germline ends. Here the CDR3 reads CASSYDRSYEQYF. CDR3 bases: TGTGCCAGCAGTTACGACAGATCCTACGAGCAGTACTTC.

This sequence joins TRBV5-6 and TRBJ1-2, with D perhaps TRBD1 (5 bases). Germline CDR1 is SGHDT and CDR2 is YYEEEE. The CDR3 is 13 residues long. Trimming shortened V by 4 bases and J by 4 bases, and 11 bases separated the two germline ends. The CDR3 reads CASSASGTYGYTF. In nucleotides, the CDR3 is TGTGCCAGCAGCGCTTCCGGGACCTATGGCTACACCTTC.

J is TRBJ1-6 and V is TRBV5-4; no firm D call. Germline V gene sequence: CDR1 SGHNT, CDR2 YYREEE (reference sequence). V was pared by 4 bases and J by 5 bases, with 7 bases between. The CDR3 runs to 13 residues. Written as DNA, the CDR3 is TGTGCCAGCAGCCCAGACAATAATTCACCCCTCCACTTT. Translation gives CASSPDNNSPLHF. The full variable domain, completed using reference TRBV5-4 and TRBJ1-6, is ETGVTQSPTHLIKTRGQQVTLRCSSQSGHNTVSWYQQALGQGPQFIFQYYREEENGRGNFPPRFSGLQFPNYSSELNVNALELDDSALYLCASSPDNNSPLHFGNGTRLTVT.

The chain uses TRBV10-3 and TRBJ2-2, with D maybe TRBD1 (5 bases). This CDR3 contains 14 residues. CDR1 and CDR2 (germline): ENHRY, SYGVKD. The V end was cut by 10 bases, the J end by 3 bases, with 15 bases between. Here the CDR3 reads CATQTAPDTGELFF. The CDR3 DNA is TGTGCCACCCAGACAGCCCCGGACACCGGGGAGCTGTTTTTT.

The chain combines TRBV27 with TRBJ1-5; D is uncertain. This CDR3 comprises 15 residues. CDR1 and CDR2 (germline): MNHEY, SMNVEV (reference sequence). V was shortened by 6 bases and J by 1 base, with 13 bases between the two germline ends. The CDR3: CASSPGFISNQPQHF. DNA for the CDR3: TGTGCCAGCAGCCCCGGCTTCATCAGCAATCAGCCCCAGCATTTT.

The chain recombines TRBV19 with TRBJ1-3; D is undetermined. V lost 2 bases and J 0 bases, leaving 17 bases between the germline ends. The CDR3 extends over 18 amino acids. Germline V CDR1 and CDR2: LNHDA, SQIVND (reference sequence). Here the CDR3 DNA reads TGTGCCAGTAGTATAACGGTTTGGCAGCACCTCTCTGGAAACACCATATATTTT. Protein product: CASSITVWQHLSGNTIYF.

The rearrangement joins TRBV5-1 to TRBJ1-2; perhaps TRBD1 as D (6 bases). The germline gives CDR1 SGHRS, CDR2 YFSETQ. Trimming removed 0 bases at V and 4 bases at J, with 13 bases between. This CDR3 region has 15 residues. The chain's CDR3 is CASSLAGDGVYGYTF. The CDR3 DNA follows: TGCGCCAGCAGCTTGGCAGGGGACGGTGTCTATGGCTACACCTTC.

This chain connects TRBV13 to TRBJ2-7; 9 bases fit TRBD1. The CDR3 is made up of 15 amino acids. The V gene end was trimmed by 5 bases and the J gene end by 2 bases; junction bases not matched to a gene: 7. In germline, CDR1 is PRHDT, CDR2 FYEKMQ (reference sequence). The CDR3 loop reads CASSPTGQGTYEQYF. In DNA form, the CDR3 reads TGTGCCAGCAGCCCGACAGGACAGGGGACCTACGAGCAGTACTTC. Full variable domain (rest looked up from reference TRBV13 and TRBJ2-7): AAGVIQSPRHLIKEKRETATLKCYPIPRHDTVYWYQQGPGQDPQFLISFYEKMQSDKGSIPDRFSAQQFSDYHSELNMSSLELGDSALYFCASSPTGQGTYEQYFGPGTRLTVT.

The rearrangement uses TRBV5-4 and TRBJ1-1, with D possibly matching TRBD1 (5 bases). In germline, CDR1 is SGHNT, CDR2 YYREEE (reference sequence). The CDR3 has 16 amino acids. Trimming removed 4 bases from V and 6 bases from J, with 22 bases in between. The CDR3 DNA follows: TGTGCCAGCAGCCCTCCGAAGCCGGGGGGTAGCGCTGAAGCTTTCTTT. Residues: CASSPPKPGGSAEAFF. The complete variable domain, with remaining parts taken from reference TRBV5-4 and TRBJ1-1, reads ETGVTQSPTHLIKTRGQQVTLRCSSQSGHNTVSWYQQALGQGPQFIFQYYREEENGRGNFPPRFSGLQFPNYSSELNVNALELDDSALYLCASSPPKPGGSAEAFFGQGTRLTVV.